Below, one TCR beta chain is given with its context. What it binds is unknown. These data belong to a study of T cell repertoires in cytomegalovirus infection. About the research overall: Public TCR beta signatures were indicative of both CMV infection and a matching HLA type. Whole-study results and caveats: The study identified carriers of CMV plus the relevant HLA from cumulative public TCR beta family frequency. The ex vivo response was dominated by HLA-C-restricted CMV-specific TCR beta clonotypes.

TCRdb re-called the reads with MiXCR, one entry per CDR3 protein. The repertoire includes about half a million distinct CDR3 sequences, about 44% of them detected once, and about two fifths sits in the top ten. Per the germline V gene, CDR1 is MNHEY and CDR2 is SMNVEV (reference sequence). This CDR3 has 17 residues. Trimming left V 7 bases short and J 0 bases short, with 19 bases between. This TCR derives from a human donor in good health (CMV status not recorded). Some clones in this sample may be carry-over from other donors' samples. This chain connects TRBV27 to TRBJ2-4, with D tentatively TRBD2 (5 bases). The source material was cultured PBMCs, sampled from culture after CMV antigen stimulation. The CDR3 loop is CASKSRTDALAKNIQYF. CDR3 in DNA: TGTGCCAGCAAATCCCGGACTGACGCCCTAGCCAAAAACATTCAGTACTTC.